The entry below gives a single T cell receptor beta chain sequence along with its context. Its antigen remains unidentified. Indicated treatment: approximately 11-day PBMC culture with coronavirus spike peptide pools or control peptides (ViraFEST assay). Positive PCR tests were logged from March through December 2020, ahead of US Alpha, Beta and Delta variants. The sample originates from a study of vaccination and CD4 T cells after COVID-19. Sequencing of DNA taken from cultured CD4+ T cells relied on the Oncomine TCR Beta short-read assay. TCRdb redid the calling of the PCR reads with MiXCR, one entry per CDR3 protein. This table holds about 20,000 distinct CDR3 sequences, 55% found once. The receptor was derived from a human donor who had recovered from COVID-19. The sequenced material came from CD4+ T cells from blood, cultured in vitro.

As DNA, the CDR3 is TGTGCCAGCAGCCAGACAGGAATCTCTGAAGAGACCCAGTACTTC. It is translated as CASSQTGISEETQYF. This chain joins TRBV11-3 and TRBJ2-5, with a tentative D call TRBD1 (6 bases). Germline-derived CDR1 and CDR2 are SGHNT and YENEEA. This CDR3 is 15 amino acids long. Trimming cost V 5 bases and J 3 bases, with 16 bases left between them.